These 20 T cell receptor beta chains were all obtained from the same sample, sequenced in a study of T cells in Graves' hyperthyroidism and ophthalmopathy (dated by TCRdb to between 2018 and 2021). Library preparation employed multiplex PCR. Instrument on record: Illumina HiSeq 2000. Amplification of TCR beta CDR3 regions was carried out from RNA transcripts. The first round of RT-PCR for the TCR CDR3 was performed with the HTBI primer set and the Qiagen OneStep RT-PCR kit. TCRdb passed the public sequencing reads through fastp at Q25 and MiXCR, retaining productive beta sequences. Merged by CDR3 protein, the rows form single entries marked with the most common genes and DNA. The sample contains approximately 420,000 distinct CDR3 sequences, more than 12% of them found a single time. Clones ranked in the top ten supply 30% to 35% of the sample. The sequenced sample consisted of blood. These receptor sequences come from a woman aged 25-40 years with Graves' hyperthyroidism.

The rearrangement joins TRBV5-1 to TRBJ1-4, with D hard to call. The CDR3 runs 14 residues. The V gene's germline CDR1 is SGHRS and CDR2 YFSETQ. V was clipped by 5 bases and J by 8 bases, with 16 bases between them. CDR3 sequence reads: CASSNPGGGEKLFF. CDR3 sequence (DNA): TGCGCCAGCAGTAACCCGGGCGGAGGCGAAAAACTGTTTTTT.

This clonotype was counted many times. The CDR3 DNA reads TGTGCCAGCAGAGAACAGTATGGCTACACCTTC. Translated: CASREQYGYTF. The chain uses TRBV12-3 or TRBV12-4 and TRBJ1-2, with no clear D. Trimming pared 6 bases from V and 5 bases from J, leaving 7 bases between. The CDR3 runs to 11 residues.

The V call is TRBV12-3 or TRBV12-4, the J call TRBJ1-2; TRBD1 is a possible D gene (6 bases). The V end lost 6 bases, the J end lost 4 bases, and 15 bases lay between the germline ends. The length of the CDR3 is 14 residues. CDR3 in DNA: TGTGCCAGCAGCCGATTCGGACAGATCTATGGCTACACCTTC. This codes for CASSRFGQIYGYTF.

V usage is TRBV7-9 and J usage is TRBJ2-3; 8 bases map to TRBD2. From germline, CDR1 is SEHNR and CDR2 FQNEAQ (reference sequence). The CDR3 is made up of 14 amino acids. The junction had 3 bases not matched to a gene; V was cut back by 2 bases and J by 5 bases. The CDR3 is CASSLQREGDTQYF. The DNA for the CDR3 is TGTGCCAGCAGCTTACAACGGGAGGGAGATACGCAGTATTTT.

V is TRBV6-1 and J is TRBJ2-7; no clear D. Trimming took off 3 bases at V and 2 bases at J, with 11 bases between the two ends. Germline assignment: CDR1 MNHNS and CDR2 SASEGT. The CDR3 is 14 residues long. Here the CDR3 reads CASSDGQAPYEQYF. The CDR3 DNA is TGTGCCAGCAGTGACGGGCAGGCGCCCTACGAGCAGTACTTC.

This clonotype was seen ten or more times. The chain joins TRBV20-1 to TRBJ2-3, with D possibly called TRBD1 or TRBD2 (5 bases each). Germline-derived CDR1 and CDR2 are DFQATT and SNEGSKA (reference sequence). This CDR3 has 13 amino acids. The V end lost 5 bases, the J end lost 1 base, and 10 bases lay between the germline ends. The chain's CDR3 is CSAGGRRTDTQYF. The CDR3, as DNA: TGCAGTGCTGGGGGACGGCGCACAGATACGCAGTATTTT.

In this sample, this clonotype turned up a few times. The rearrangement uses TRBV7-9 and TRBJ1-2, with 7 bases that match TRBD1. V trimming: 2 bases; J trimming: 2 bases; junction bases outside the gene matches: 2. Germline CDR1 SEHNR, CDR2 FQNEAQ (reference sequence). The CDR3 has 14 residues. As DNA, the CDR3 is TGTGCCAGCAGCTTACAACAGGGGAACTATGGCTACACCTTC. Its translation is CASSLQQGNYGYTF.

This clonotype was recorded at least ten times. The V gene is TRBV28, the J gene TRBJ2-7; unclear D gene. This CDR3 has 14 amino acids. In germline, CDR1 is MDHEN, CDR2 SYDVKM. Deletions cut 7 bases from V and 0 bases from J, with 13 bases between. The CDR3 sequence is CASTSPPSSYEQYF. The DNA for the CDR3 is TGTGCCAGCACCTCGCCCCCCAGCTCCTACGAGCAGTACTTC.

Ten or more counts support this clonotype. This sequence joins TRBV2 and TRBJ2-3; 8 bases match TRBD1. V was pared by 7 bases and J by 3 bases, with 3 bases of the junction left unmatched. The length of the CDR3 is 13 residues. CDR1 and CDR2 (germline): SNHLY, FYNNEI. The CDR3 bases are TGTGCCAGCAACCAGGGGGCAACAGATACGCAGTATTTT. It yields the protein CASNQGATDTQYF.

The J gene is TRBJ1-6, the V gene TRBV6-1; D remains unclear. From germline, CDR1 is MNHNS and CDR2 SASEGT. The CDR3 is made up of 13 amino acids. V was pared by 8 bases and J by 7 bases, with 12 bases between. CDR3 DNA sequence: TGTGCCAGCTCAGGACTTATGAATTCACCCCTCCACTTT. Translation gives CASSGLMNSPLHF.

This clonotype occurred many times. This chain uses TRBV12-3 or TRBV12-4 with TRBJ1-6; no reliable D call. CDR3 length: 12 residues. The germline V and J ends were trimmed by 5 bases and 14 bases, with 13 bases remaining between them. The CDR3 nucleotides are TGTGCCAGCAGTCCGGCCTCGGGGTCCCTCCACTTT. Translated, it gives CASSPASGSLHF.

The gene calls are TRBV27 and TRBJ1-1, with D perhaps matching TRBD1 (6 bases). Germline lookup yields CDR1 MNHEY and CDR2 SMNVEV (reference sequence). CDR3 size: 12 residues. Between the trimmed V and J ends, which lost 8 bases and 11 bases, there was a span of 18 bases. CDR3 loop: CASWGAIKAAFF. The CDR3 DNA follows: TGTGCCAGCTGGGGGGCAATAAAAGCGGCTTTCTTT.

This rearrangement joins TRBV5-4 to TRBJ1-1, with D hard to call. V was pared by 3 bases and J by 7 bases, with 13 bases between. Germline V gene sequence: CDR1 SGHNT, CDR2 YYREEE (reference sequence). The CDR3 consists of 13 residues. CDR3 DNA sequence: TGTGCCAGCAGCTCGGAGGGCCGAAATGAAGCTTTCTTT. Its translation: CASSSEGRNEAFF.

The table lists this clonotype with many counts. The V call is TRBV7-2, the J call TRBJ2-2; no clear D. The CDR3 is made up of 13 amino acids. Per the germline V gene, CDR1 is SGHTA and CDR2 is FQGNSA. Between the trimmed V and J ends, which lost 2 bases and 6 bases, there was a span of 7 bases. CDR3 nucleotide sequence: TGTGCCAGCAGCTTACGCAGGCCCGGGGAGCTGTTTTTT. Translating gives CASSLRRPGELFF.

The sample holds a few counts of this clonotype. This chain links TRBV28 with TRBJ2-7, with D perhaps matching TRBD1 (6 bases). This CDR3 is 12 amino acids long. Deletions cut 11 bases from V and 7 bases from J, with 18 bases between. CDR1 and CDR2 (germline): MDHEN, SYDVKM. CDR3 DNA sequence: TGTGCCCTCGGGACACCGGCCTTGGAGCAGTACTTC. Its translation: CALGTPALEQYF.

The sample holds a few counts of this clonotype. The chain carries TRBV29-1 and TRBJ2-3; 7 bases are shared with TRBD2. V was pared by 3 bases and J by 3 bases, with 15 bases of the junction left unmatched. Germline V gives CDR1 SQVTM, CDR2 ANQGSEA. This CDR3 is built from 17 residues. The CDR3 spells CSVELGGGFSTTDTQYF. The CDR3 nucleotides read TGCAGCGTTGAGCTCGGGGGAGGGTTTAGCACTACAGATACGCAGTATTTT.

The genes are TRBV12-5 and TRBJ2-3; 9 bases line up with TRBD1. From germline, CDR1 is LGHNT and CDR2 FRNRAP. The CDR3 is 15 residues long. The V segment lost 6 bases and the J segment 2 bases; nucleotides outside the gene matches: 6. CDR3 DNA: TGTGCTAGTGGCGCCGGGACAGGGATCACAGATACGCAGTATTTT. It specifies CASGAGTGITDTQYF.

There are many counts of this clonotype. This sequence joins TRBV19 and TRBJ1-5; 12 nucleotides agree with TRBD1. With V trimmed by 9 bases and J by 6 bases, 6 bases remained unmatched. Germline CDR1 is LNHDA and CDR2 is SQIVND (reference sequence). The CDR3 consists of 14 residues. Here the CDR3 DNA reads TGTGCCAGCTCAGGGACAGGGGGCGGTCAGCCCCAGCATTTT. This sequence encodes CASSGTGGGQPQHF.

This clonotype has just a few counts. The chain carries TRBV28 and TRBJ1-3, with D unresolved. V was clipped by 6 bases and J by 8 bases, with 20 bases between them. Germline V lookup: CDR1 MDHEN, CDR2 SYDVKM. The CDR3 consists of 15 residues. In DNA form, the CDR3 reads TGTGCCAGCAGAGGAGGGTCCATAGTTGGGGACACCATATATTTT. This gives the protein CASRGGSIVGDTIYF.

With respect to this clonotype: A junction end diverges from the germline sequence, so it may reflect a read error. V gene TRBV5-1 combines with J gene TRBJ2-3, with D possibly TRBD1 on 6 matching bases. Germline V CDR1 and CDR2: SGHRS, YFSETQ. This CDR3 spans 14 amino acids. This CDR3 is CVSSLGASTDTQYF. Here the CDR3 DNA reads TGCGTCAGCAGCTTGGGGGCTAGCACAGATACGCAGTATTTT. Complete variable domain (other parts from reference TRBV5-1 and TRBJ2-3): KAGVTQTPRYLIKTRGQQVTLSCSPISGHRSVSWYQQTPGQGLQFLFEYFSETQRNKGNFPGRFSGRQFSNSRSEMNVSTLELGDSALYLCVSSLGASTDTQYFGPGTRLTVL.